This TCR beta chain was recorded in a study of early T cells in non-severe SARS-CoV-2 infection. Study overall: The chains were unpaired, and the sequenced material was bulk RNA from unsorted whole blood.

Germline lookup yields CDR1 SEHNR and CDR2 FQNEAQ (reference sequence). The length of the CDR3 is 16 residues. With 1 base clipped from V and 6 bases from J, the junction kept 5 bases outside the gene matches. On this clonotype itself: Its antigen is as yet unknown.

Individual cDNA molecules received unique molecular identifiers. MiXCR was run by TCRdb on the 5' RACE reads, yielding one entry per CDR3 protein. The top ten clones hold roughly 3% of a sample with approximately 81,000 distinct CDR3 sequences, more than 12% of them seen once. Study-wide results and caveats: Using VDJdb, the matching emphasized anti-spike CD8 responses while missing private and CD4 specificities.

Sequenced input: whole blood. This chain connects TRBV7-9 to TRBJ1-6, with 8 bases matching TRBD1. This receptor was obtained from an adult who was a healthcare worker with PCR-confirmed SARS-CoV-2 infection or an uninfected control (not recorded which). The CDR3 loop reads CASSLGPDRGNSPLHF. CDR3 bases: TGTGCCAGCAGCTTAGGGCCCGACAGGGGTAATTCACCCCTCCACTTT. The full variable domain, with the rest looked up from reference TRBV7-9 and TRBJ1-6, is DTGVSQNPRHKITKRGQNVTFRCDPISEHNRLYWYRQTLGQGPEFLTYFQNEAQLEKSRLLSDRFSAERPKGSFSTLEIQRTEQGDSAMYLCASSLGPDRGNSPLHFGNGTRLTVT.